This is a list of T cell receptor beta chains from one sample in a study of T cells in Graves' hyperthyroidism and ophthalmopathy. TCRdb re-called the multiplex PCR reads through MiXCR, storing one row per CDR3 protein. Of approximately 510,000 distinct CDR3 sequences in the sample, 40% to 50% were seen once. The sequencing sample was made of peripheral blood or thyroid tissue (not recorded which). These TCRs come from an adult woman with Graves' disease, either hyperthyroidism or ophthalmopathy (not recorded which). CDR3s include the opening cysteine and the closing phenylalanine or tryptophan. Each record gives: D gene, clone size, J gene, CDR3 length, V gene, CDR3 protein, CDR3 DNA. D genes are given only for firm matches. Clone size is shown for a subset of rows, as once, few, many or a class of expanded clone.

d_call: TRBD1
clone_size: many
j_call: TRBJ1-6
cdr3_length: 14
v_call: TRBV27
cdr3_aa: CASSFGTGPSPLHF
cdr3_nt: TGTGCCAGCAGTTTCGGGACAGGCCCTTCACCCCTCCACTTT

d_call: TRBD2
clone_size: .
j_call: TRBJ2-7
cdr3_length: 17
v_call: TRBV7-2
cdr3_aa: CASSLVGGGGWTYEQYF
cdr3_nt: TGTGCCAGCAGCTTAGTTGGCGGGGGAGGATGGACCTACGAGCAGTACTTC

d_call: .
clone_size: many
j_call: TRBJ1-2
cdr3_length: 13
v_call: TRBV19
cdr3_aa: CASSIGSDYGYTF
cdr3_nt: TGTGCCAGTAGTATCGGGAGCGACTATGGCTACACCTTC

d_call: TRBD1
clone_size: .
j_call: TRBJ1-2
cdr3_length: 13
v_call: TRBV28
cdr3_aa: CASSFGQGAGYTF
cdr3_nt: TGTGCCAGCAGCTTTGGACAGGGGGCGGGCTACACCTTC

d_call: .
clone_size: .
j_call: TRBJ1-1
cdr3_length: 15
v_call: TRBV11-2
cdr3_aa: CASSLGLVGNTEAFF
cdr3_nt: TGTGCCAGCAGCTTAGGGCTTGTGGGGAACACTGAAGCTTTCTTT

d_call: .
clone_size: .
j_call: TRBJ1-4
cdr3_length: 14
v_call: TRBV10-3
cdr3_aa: CAISARDSLEELFF
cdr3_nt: TGTGCCATCAGTGCCCGGGACTCCCTTGAGGAACTGTTTTTT

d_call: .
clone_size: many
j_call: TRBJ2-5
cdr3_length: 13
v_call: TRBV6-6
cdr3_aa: CASGGNTQETQYF
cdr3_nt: TGTGCCAGCGGTGGGAACACCCAAGAGACCCAGTACTTC

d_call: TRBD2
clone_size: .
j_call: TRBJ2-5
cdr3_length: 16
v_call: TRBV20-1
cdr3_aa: CSARPGTSGREETQYF
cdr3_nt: TGCAGTGCTAGACCCGGGACTAGCGGGAGGGAAGAGACCCAGTACTTC

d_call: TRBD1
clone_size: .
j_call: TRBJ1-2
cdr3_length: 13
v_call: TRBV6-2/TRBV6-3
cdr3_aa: CASSTRQGYGYTF
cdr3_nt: TGTGCCAGCAGTACCCGACAGGGCTATGGCTACACCTTC

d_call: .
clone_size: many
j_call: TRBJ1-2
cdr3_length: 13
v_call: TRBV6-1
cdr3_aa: CASSEAGPYGYTF
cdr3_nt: TGTGCCAGCAGTGAAGCGGGACCCTATGGCTACACCTTC